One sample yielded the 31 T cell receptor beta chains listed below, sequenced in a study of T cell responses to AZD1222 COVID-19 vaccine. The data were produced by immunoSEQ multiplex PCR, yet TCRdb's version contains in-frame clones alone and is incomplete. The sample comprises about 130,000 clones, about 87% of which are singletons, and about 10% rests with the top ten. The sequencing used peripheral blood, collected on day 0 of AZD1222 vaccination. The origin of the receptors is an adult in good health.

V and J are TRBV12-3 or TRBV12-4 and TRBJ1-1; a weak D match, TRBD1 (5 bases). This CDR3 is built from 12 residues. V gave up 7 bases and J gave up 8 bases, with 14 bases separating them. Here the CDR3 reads CASTDYEGEAFF. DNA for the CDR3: TGTGCCAGCACCGATTATGAGGGGGAAGCTTTCTTT.

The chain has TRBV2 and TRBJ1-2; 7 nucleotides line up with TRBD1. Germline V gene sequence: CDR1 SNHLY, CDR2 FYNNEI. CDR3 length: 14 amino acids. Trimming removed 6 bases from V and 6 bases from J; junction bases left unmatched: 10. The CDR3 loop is CASSFDRAANGYTF. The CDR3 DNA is TGTGCCAGCAGCTTCGACAGGGCCGCGAATGGCTACACCTTC.

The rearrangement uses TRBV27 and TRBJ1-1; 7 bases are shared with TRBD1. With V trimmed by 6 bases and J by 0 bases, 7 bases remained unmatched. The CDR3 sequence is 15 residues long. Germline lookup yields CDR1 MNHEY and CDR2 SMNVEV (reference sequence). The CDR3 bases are TGTGCCAGCAGCCCTTTGGACAGGATGAACACTGAAGCTTTCTTT. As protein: CASSPLDRMNTEAFF.

CDR3 residues: CASSQDIPSGNNEQFF. The CDR3 region has the DNA TGTGCCAGCAGCCAAGATATCCCTAGCGGGAACAATGAGCAGTTCTTC. The chain carries TRBV4-2 and TRBJ2-1; 9 nucleotides align to TRBD2. Germline lookup yields CDR1 LGHNA and CDR2 YNFKEQ. With V trimmed by 0 bases and J by 5 bases, 5 bases remained unmatched. The CDR3 contains 16 residues.

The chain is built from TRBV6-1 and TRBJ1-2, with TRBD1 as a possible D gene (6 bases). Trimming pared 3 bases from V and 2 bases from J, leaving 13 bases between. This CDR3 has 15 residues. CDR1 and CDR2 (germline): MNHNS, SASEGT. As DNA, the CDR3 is TGTGCCAGCAGTGACCCCGGGACACTCAACTATGGCTACACCTTC. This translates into CASSDPGTLNYGYTF.

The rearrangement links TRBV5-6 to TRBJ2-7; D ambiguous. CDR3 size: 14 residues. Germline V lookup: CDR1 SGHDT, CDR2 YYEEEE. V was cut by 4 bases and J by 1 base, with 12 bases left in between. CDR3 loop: CASSPAGPSYEQYF. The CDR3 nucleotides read TGTGCCAGCAGCCCGGCCGGACCGTCCTACGAGCAGTACTTC.

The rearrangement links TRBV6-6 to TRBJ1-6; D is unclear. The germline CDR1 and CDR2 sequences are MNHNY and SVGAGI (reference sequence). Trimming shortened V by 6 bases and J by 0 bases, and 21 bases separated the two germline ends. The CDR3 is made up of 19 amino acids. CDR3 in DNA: TGTGCCAGCAGCTTCCAGTCTTCAGGCGGGAGCTCCTATAATTCACCCCTCCACTTT. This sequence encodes CASSFQSSGGSSYNSPLHF.

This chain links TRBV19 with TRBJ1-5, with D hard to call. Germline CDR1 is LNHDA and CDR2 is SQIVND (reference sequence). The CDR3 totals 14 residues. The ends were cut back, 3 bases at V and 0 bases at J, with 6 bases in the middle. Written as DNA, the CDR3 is TGTGCCAGTAGTATGGCCCTTAGCAATCAGCCCCAGCATTTT. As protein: CASSMALSNQPQHF.

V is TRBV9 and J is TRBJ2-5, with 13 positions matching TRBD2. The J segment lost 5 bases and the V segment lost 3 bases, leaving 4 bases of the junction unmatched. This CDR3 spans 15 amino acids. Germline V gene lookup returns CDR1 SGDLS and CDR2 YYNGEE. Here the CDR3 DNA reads TGTGCCAGCAGCGCCTCACTAGCGGGGGGGGAGACCCAGTACTTC. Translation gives CASSASLAGGETQYF.

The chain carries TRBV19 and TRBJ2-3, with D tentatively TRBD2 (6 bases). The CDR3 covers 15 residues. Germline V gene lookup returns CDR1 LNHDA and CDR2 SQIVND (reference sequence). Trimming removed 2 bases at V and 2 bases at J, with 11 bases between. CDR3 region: CASSIIAAITDTQYF. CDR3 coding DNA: TGTGCCAGTAGTATAATAGCGGCGATCACAGATACGCAGTATTTT.

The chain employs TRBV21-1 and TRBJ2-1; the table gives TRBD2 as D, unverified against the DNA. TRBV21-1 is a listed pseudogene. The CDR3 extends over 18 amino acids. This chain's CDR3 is CASSKVETSGRAVNEQFF. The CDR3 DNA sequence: TGTGCCAGCAGCAAAGTTGAAACTAGCGGGAGGGCCGTGAATGAGCAGTTCTTC.

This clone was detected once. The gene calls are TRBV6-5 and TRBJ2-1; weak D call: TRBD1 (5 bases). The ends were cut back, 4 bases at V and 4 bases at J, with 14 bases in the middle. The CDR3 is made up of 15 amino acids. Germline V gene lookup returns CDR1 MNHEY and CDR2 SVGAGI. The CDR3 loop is CASSLRPDTYNEQFF. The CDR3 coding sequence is TGTGCCAGCAGTTTACGACCGGACACATACAATGAGCAGTTCTTC.

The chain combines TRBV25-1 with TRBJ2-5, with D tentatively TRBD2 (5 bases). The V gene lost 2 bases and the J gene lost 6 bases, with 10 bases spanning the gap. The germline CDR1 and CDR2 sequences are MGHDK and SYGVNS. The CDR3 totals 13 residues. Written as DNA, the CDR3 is TGTGCCAGCAGTGAACTCGGGGTCAAGACCCAGTACTTC. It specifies CASSELGVKTQYF.

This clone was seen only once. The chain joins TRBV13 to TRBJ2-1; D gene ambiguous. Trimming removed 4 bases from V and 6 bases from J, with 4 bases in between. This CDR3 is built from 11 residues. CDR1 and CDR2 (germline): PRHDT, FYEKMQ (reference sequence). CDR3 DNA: TGTGCCAGCAGCTCAACCAATGAGCAGTTCTTC. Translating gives CASSSTNEQFF.

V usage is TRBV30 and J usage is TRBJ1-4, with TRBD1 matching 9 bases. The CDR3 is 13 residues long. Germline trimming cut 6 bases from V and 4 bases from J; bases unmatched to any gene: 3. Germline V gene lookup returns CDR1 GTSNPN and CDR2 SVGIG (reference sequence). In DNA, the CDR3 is TGTGCCTGTGGGACAGGGTTTAATGAAAAACTGTTTTTT. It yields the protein CACGTGFNEKLFF.

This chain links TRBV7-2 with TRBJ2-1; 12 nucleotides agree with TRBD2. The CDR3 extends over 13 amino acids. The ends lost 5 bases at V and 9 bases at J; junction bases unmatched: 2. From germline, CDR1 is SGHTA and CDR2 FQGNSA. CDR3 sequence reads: CASSRLAGVEQFF. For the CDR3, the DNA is TGTGCCAGCAGCAGACTAGCGGGAGTTGAGCAGTTCTTC.

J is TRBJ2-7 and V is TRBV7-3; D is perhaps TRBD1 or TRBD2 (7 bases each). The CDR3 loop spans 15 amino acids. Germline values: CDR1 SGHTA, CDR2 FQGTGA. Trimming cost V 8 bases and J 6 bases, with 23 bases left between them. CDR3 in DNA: TGTGCCAGCGGCCACGGGGAGGGGGCGATAGGCGAGCAGTACTTC. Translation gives CASGHGEGAIGEQYF.

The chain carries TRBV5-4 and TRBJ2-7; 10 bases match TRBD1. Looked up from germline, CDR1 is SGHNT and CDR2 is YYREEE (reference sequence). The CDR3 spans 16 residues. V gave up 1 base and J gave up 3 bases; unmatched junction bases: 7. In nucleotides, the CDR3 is TGTGCCAGCAGCTTGATAGGGACAGGGGTGGGCTACGAGCAGTACTTC. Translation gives CASSLIGTGVGYEQYF.

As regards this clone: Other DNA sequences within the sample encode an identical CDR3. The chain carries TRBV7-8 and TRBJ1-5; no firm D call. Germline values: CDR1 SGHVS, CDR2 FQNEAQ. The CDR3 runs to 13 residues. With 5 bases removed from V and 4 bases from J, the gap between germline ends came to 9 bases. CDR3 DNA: TGTGCCAGCAGCCGGGAACGAAATCAGCCCCAGCATTTT. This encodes CASSRERNQPQHF.

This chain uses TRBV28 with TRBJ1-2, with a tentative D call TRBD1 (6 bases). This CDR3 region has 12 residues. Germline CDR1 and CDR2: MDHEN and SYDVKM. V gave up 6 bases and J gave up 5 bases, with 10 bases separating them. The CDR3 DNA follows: TGTGCCAGCAGCCGAACAGGGTATGGCTACACCTTC. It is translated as CASSRTGYGYTF.

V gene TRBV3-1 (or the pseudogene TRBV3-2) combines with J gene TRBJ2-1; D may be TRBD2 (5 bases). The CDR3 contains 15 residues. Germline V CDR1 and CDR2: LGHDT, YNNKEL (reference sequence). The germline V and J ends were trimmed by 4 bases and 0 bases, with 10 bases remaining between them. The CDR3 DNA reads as TGTGCCAGCAGCCCTACGAGGGACTCCTACAATGAGCAGTTCTTC. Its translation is CASSPTRDSYNEQFF.

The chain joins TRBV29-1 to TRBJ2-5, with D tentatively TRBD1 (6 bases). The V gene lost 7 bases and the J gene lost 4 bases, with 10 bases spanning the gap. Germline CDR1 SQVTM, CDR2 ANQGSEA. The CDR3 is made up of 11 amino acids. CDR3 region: CSAKQGETQYF. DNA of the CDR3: TGCAGCGCTAAACAGGGAGAGACCCAGTACTTC.

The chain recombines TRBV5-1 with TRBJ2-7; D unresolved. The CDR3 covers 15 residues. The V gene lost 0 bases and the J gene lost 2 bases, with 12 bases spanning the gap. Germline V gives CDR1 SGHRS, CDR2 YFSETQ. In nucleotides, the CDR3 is TGCGCCAGCAGCTTGGGACACTCAACGGCCTACGAGCAGTACTTC. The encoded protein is CASSLGHSTAYEQYF.

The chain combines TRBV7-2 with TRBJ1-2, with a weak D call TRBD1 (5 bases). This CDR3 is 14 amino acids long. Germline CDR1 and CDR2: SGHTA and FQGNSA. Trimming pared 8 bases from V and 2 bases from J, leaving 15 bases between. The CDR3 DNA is TGTGCCAGCGCTGGGGGGATGAGCAACTATGGCTACACCTTC. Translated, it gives CASAGGMSNYGYTF. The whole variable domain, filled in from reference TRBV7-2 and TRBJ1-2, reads GAGVSQSPSNKVTEKGKDVELRCDPISGHTALYWYRQSLGQGLEFLIYFQGNSAPDKSGLPSDRFSAERTGGSVSTLTIQRTQQEDSAVYLCASAGGMSNYGYTFGSGTRLTVV.

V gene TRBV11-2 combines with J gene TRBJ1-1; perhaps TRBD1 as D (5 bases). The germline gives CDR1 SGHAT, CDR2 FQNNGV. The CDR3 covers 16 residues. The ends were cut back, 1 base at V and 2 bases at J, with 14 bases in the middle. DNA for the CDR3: TGTGCCAGCAGCTTAGTCGCTGGGGCCCTTAACACTGAAGCTTTCTTT. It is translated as CASSLVAGALNTEAFF.

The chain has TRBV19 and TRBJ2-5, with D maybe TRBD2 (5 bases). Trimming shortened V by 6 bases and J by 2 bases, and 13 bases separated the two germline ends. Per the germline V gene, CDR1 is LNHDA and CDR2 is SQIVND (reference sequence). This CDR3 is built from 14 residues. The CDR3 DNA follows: TGTGCCAGTAGGGAGGACGGCAGTCAAGAGACCCAGTACTTC. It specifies CASREDGSQETQYF. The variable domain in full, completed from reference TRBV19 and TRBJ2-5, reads DGGITQSPKYLFRKEGQNVTLSCEQNLNHDAMYWYRQDPGQGLRLIYYSQIVNDFQKGDIAEGYSVSREKKESFPLTVTSAQKNPTAFYLCASREDGSQETQYFGPGTRLLVL.

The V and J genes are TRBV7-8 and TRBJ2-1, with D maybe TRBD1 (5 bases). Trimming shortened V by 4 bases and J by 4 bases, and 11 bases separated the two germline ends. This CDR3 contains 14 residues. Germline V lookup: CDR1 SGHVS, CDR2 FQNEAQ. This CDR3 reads CASSSLGAYNEQFF. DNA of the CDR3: TGTGCCAGCAGCTCCCTTGGGGCGTACAATGAGCAGTTCTTC.

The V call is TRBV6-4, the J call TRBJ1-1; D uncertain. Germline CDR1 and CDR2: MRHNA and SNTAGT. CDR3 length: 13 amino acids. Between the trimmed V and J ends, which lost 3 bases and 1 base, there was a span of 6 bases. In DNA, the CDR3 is TGTGCCAGCAGTGAACAGACGAACACTGAAGCTTTCTTT. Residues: CASSEQTNTEAFF.

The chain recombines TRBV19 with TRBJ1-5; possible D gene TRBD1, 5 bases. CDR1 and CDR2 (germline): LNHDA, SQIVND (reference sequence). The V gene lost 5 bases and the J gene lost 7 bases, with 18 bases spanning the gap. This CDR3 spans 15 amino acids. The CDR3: CASSPRDLWGQPQHF. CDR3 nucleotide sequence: TGTGCCAGTAGTCCCCGGGACCTTTGGGGCCAGCCCCAGCATTTT.

DNA for the CDR3: TGTGCCAGCAGCCCCCCAAAGCCCCTATCCTACGAGCAGTACTTC. Its protein is CASSPPKPLSYEQYF. The rearrangement uses TRBV4-2 and TRBJ2-7; the D is unclear. Germline values: CDR1 LGHNA, CDR2 YNFKEQ. With 4 bases removed from V and 1 base from J, the gap between germline ends came to 14 bases. There are 15 residues in the CDR3.

CDR3 loop: CASSLLAGAGDTQYF. The CDR3, as DNA: TGTGCCAGTAGTCTACTAGCGGGGGCAGGAGATACGCAGTATTTT. The V gene is TRBV19, the J gene TRBJ2-3, with 11 bases that match TRBD2. The CDR3 is 15 residues long. Unmatched junction bases numbered 6, after V lost 5 bases and J lost 5 bases. Germline V lookup: CDR1 LNHDA, CDR2 SQIVND (reference sequence).